This T cell receptor beta chain was obtained from a study of T cell responses to AZD1222 COVID-19 vaccine. Background on the study: Researchers grouped second doses given at about 4 or about 12 weeks into one pool. General study results and limits: In a largely white British group with more females than males, clonal diversity was possibly underestimated. Reports say nearly half of spike-specific TCRs go after unmutated variant regions. Repertoire collection took place solely once the T cell response had peaked.

Germline loops: CDR1 SGHRS, CDR2 YFSETQ. V gave up 4 bases and J gave up 4 bases; unmatched junction bases: 5. The CDR3 totals 13 residues. This table comes from immunoSEQ multiplex PCR, and its TCRdb copy is limited to in-frame clones, with some not included. Of 100,000 to 150,000 clones listed, 90% are singletons. Worth noting for this clone: Its matching antigen is unknown.

Here the sequenced sample was peripheral blood, taken on day 0 of AZD1222 vaccination. The TCR sequence derives from an adult in good health. The J gene is TRBJ2-7, the V gene TRBV5-1; 7 bases align to TRBD1. The CDR3 nucleotides are TGCGCCAGCAGCATTCGACAGGGTTACGAGCAGTACTTC. Its translation is CASSIRQGYEQYF.